Sequencing of this T cell receptor (beta chain) was carried out in a study of beta chain features in type 1 diabetes. Study-wide background: Age, gender, cell numbers and subset yield matched between patients and controls.

Study observations and caveats: Moderate but significant shortening of TCRB CDR3s was recorded in all four CD4+ subsets from Type 1 diabetes patients. Any HLA type influence on TCRB rearrangement was left unresolved here.

Sorting with CD45RO/CCR7/CD25/CD127/CD95/CD27 yielded naive, central memory, regulatory and stem-like memory CD4+ cells. V lost 2 bases to trimming and J lost 2 bases; unmatched junction nucleotides: 2. CDR3 size: 15 residues. Germline values: CDR1 MNHEY, CDR2 SMNVEV (reference sequence). To note about this clone: The antigen is undetermined.

Of the isolated RNA, all was reverse transcribed, and so the sequenced material was expressed TCRB transcripts. Using immunoSEQ multiplex PCR, the repertoire was profiled, and TCRdb retains in-frame clones only, with some absent. The sample shows hundreds of thousands of clones, around an eighth of them seen only once. The gene calls are TRBV27 and TRBJ2-2; 7 bases match TRBD2. Source material: naive CD4+ T cells from blood. This sequence originates from a young man with type 1 diabetes. Here the CDR3 DNA reads TGTGCCAGCAGTTTAAAAGCGGGAAACACCGGGGAGCTGTTTTTT. Protein sequence: CASSLKAGNTGELFF.